The 9 T cell receptor beta chains below were found in one sample sequenced in a study of blood T cell repertoires in COVID-19 (dated by TCRdb to 2019 to 2021). The protocol used for the library was the immunoSEQ multiplex PCR assay. Imported from immuneACCESS, the table was reduced by TCRdb to in-frame sequences with V and J called. These copies leave out some clones; in studies compared against another copy, an unresolved V gene accounts for under half, and the cause of the remainder is not known. The sample has 90,000 to 120,000 clones on record, just over 90% of them singletons. The ten largest clones represent more than 0.85% of the sample. Sequencing used peripheral blood. The receptors were gathered from a man aged 60-69 years with acute or convalescent COVID-19.

This clone is a singleton in its sample. The J gene is TRBJ2-5, the V gene TRBV9, with D hard to call. CDR1 is SGDLS and CDR2 is YYNGEE in the germline V gene. The CDR3 covers 14 residues. The V end lost 0 bases, the J end lost 3 bases, and 9 bases lay between the germline ends. The CDR3 here is CASSVGFREETQYF. The CDR3 DNA reads TGTGCCAGCAGCGTAGGTTTCCGGGAAGAGACCCAGTACTTC.

V usage is TRBV29-1 and J usage is TRBJ2-5, with 10 nucleotides matching TRBD2. This CDR3 comprises 18 residues. Germline loops: CDR1 SQVTM, CDR2 ANQGSEA. Unmatched junction bases numbered 16, after V lost 5 bases and J lost 1 base. CDR3 loop: CSVSYGPLSGRTQETQYF. The CDR3 DNA is TGCAGCGTTTCGTACGGACCCCTTAGCGGGAGGACCCAAGAGACCCAGTACTTC.

The rearrangement joins TRBV6-5 to TRBJ2-1; D remains ambiguous. Trimming removed 8 bases at V and 0 bases at J, with 11 bases between. CDR3 length: 14 amino acids. Per the germline V gene, CDR1 is MNHEY and CDR2 is SVGAGI. CDR3 loop: CASHPYSSYNEQFF. DNA for the CDR3: TGTGCCAGCCATCCGTATAGCTCCTACAATGAGCAGTTCTTC.

The V call is TRBV30, the J call TRBJ2-5; 8 bases agree with TRBD2. CDR1 GTSNPN and CDR2 SVGIG come from the germline V gene (reference sequence). This CDR3 region has 15 residues. Germline trimming cut 2 bases from V and 5 bases from J; bases unmatched to any gene: 10. The CDR3 region has the DNA TGTGCCTGGAGTAGCGGGAGATGGAAAGCGGAGACCCAGTACTTC. This gives the protein CAWSSGRWKAETQYF. Looking up the rest from reference TRBV30 and TRBJ2-5 gives the full variable domain: SQTIHQWPATLVQPVGSPLSLECTVEGTSNPNLYWYRQAAGRGLQLLFYSVGIGQISSEVPQNLSASRPQDRQFILSSKKLLLSDSGFYLCAWSSGRWKAETQYFGPGTRLLVL.

The rearrangement links TRBV11-2 to TRBJ2-2; tentatively, D is TRBD2 (5 bases). Trimming pared 3 bases from V and 4 bases from J, leaving 15 bases between. Germline-derived CDR1 and CDR2 are SGHAT and FQNNGV. The CDR3 runs to 16 residues. For the CDR3, the DNA is TGTGCCAGCAGCTTCAACCGGGGATCGGGCACCGGGGAGCTGTTTTTT. Translated, it gives CASSFNRGSGTGELFF.

The CDR3 DNA sequence: TGTGCCAGTAGTATTCAGGGGGCGGTGGATCAGCCCCAGCATTTT. This encodes CASSIQGAVDQPQHF. The chain employs TRBV19 and TRBJ1-5; 8 positions match TRBD1. The V segment lost 3 bases and the J segment 5 bases; nucleotides outside the gene matches: 6. Germline-derived CDR1 and CDR2 are LNHDA and SQIVND (reference sequence). The CDR3 sequence is 15 residues long.

This chain links TRBV2 with TRBJ1-5; no clear D gene. Germline V CDR1 and CDR2: SNHLY, FYNNEI. The CDR3 is made up of 13 amino acids. With 7 bases removed from V and 1 base from J, the gap between germline ends came to 8 bases. The chain's CDR3 is CASNPGSNQPQHF. The CDR3 nucleotides are TGTGCCAGCAACCCGGGAAGCAATCAGCCCCAGCATTTT.

This clone was seen once. V gene TRBV25-1 combines with J gene TRBJ2-7; D is unresolved. V gave up 0 bases and J gave up 0 bases, with 18 bases separating them. The CDR3 totals 18 residues. Germline values: CDR1 MGHDK, CDR2 SYGVNS. CDR3 nucleotide sequence: TGTGCCAGCAGTGAATATACCCTCTCTCAAGCCTACTCCTACGAGCAGTACTTC. Translating gives CASSEYTLSQAYSYEQYF.

This clone was seen just once. This sequence joins TRBV5-1 and TRBJ1-1; D is possibly TRBD1 (5 bases). Germline V gene data show CDR1 as SGHRS and CDR2 as YFSETQ. The CDR3 extends over 18 amino acids. The V end was cut by 0 bases, the J end by 1 base, with 19 bases between. Written as DNA, the CDR3 is TGCGCCAGCAGCTTGGCCCCGGGGGTCGGGGGAAGGAACACTGAAGCTTTCTTT. Translated, it gives CASSLAPGVGGRNTEAFF.